One TCR beta chain is described in this entry. What it binds is not known. A junction boundary mismatches the germline segment, possibly from a read error. The length of the CDR3 is 15 residues. The germline V gene has CDR1 SGHDT and CDR2 YYEEEE. This sample stems from a study of tumor-infiltrating lymphocytes in primary liver carcinoma. Study-wide background: Those enrolled were patients of both sexes, who were aged 30 to 69 years. Tumor lesions were T1-T3 N0M0 and spanned roughly 4.2 to 11 cm.

Without any cell sorting, roughly 17-31 mg of bulk tissue yielded co-extracted RNA and DNA. No treatment had been given to the patients, who were chronically infected with HBV. The input was 450 to 550 ng total RNA; TCR beta cDNA was made from it with a constant-region primer. Investigators got TCR beta libraries out of three nested multiplex PCR rounds, done with slightly modified ARM-PCR. Both of the initial two PCR rounds ran for about 11 cycles and employed TRBV1-TRBV30 forward primers alongside a C-beta reverse primer. Each CDR3 protein gets one entry after TCRdb re-called the multiplex PCR reads with MiXCR. The table includes more than 50,000 distinct CDR3 sequences, over 70% detected once. Study-level findings and limits: Overlap between tumor regions exceeded overlap of tumor with adjacent tissue or blood.

V gene TRBV5-6 combines with J gene TRBJ2-4; the D gene is possibly TRBD1 (6 bases). This receptor was taken from a man in his forties with primary liver carcinoma and hepatitis B virus infection. The sequenced sample consisted of liver tumor tissue from sampling region 2. Subset described: tumor region T2, inferior pole. The CDR3 spells CANSLLGGLGNIQYF. The DNA of the CDR3 is TGCGCCAACAGCTTGTTAGGGGGATTAGGAAACATTCAGTACTTC. The full variable domain, with the rest looked up from reference TRBV5-6 and TRBJ2-4, is DAGVTQSPTHLIKTRGQQVTLRCSPKSGHDTVSWYQQALGQGPQFIFQYYEEEERQRGNFPDRFSGHQFPNYSSELNVNALLLGDSALYLCANSLLGGLGNIQYFGAGTRLSVL.